A single sample gave rise to the 9 T cell receptor beta chains below, sequenced in a study of blood T cell repertoires in COVID-19. TCRdb's copy holds only in-frame clones and misses some; the assay was immunoSEQ multiplex PCR. The data contain about 68,000 clones, 83% of them seen just once; the ten biggest clones take up around 43%. The sample comprised peripheral blood. The origin of the receptors is a man of 80 years or more with acute or convalescent COVID-19.

This clone was counted once. This chain links TRBV19 with TRBJ1-1, with 7 bases aligning to TRBD1. This CDR3 contains 14 residues. V lost 5 bases and J lost 5; bases outside the gene matches: 8. Germline CDR1 LNHDA, CDR2 SQIVND (reference sequence). The CDR3 protein is CASSVTGVRTEAFF. CDR3 nucleotide sequence: TGTGCCAGTAGTGTCACAGGGGTACGTACTGAAGCTTTCTTT.

This sequence joins TRBV2 and TRBJ2-1; TRBD2 matches at 10 bases. J lost 5 bases, V lost 4 bases, and 8 bases had no gene match. CDR1 is SNHLY, CDR2 FYNNEI, per germline. This CDR3 comprises 16 residues. The CDR3 nucleotides are TGTGCCAGCAGTGCGCAGGGACTAGCGCATAACAATGAGCAGTTCTTC. This codes for CASSAQGLAHNNEQFF.

The chain links TRBV2 to TRBJ1-5; no reliable D call. The V end was cut by 8 bases, the J end by 7 bases, with 15 bases between. Looked up from germline, CDR1 is SNHLY and CDR2 is FYNNEI. CDR3 length equals 13 residues. CDR3 loop: CASCVGGVQPQHF. CDR3 nucleotides: TGTGCCAGCTGTGTCGGCGGCGTACAGCCCCAGCATTTT.

This clone showed up just a few times. The chain joins TRBV18 to TRBJ1-1, with a tentative D call TRBD1 (5 bases). CDR1 is KGHSH and CDR2 is LQKENI in the germline V gene. Trimming removed 5 bases from V and 1 base from J, with 8 bases in between. This CDR3 region has 13 residues. The DNA of the CDR3 is TGTGCCAGCTCATCCAGGGAGAACACTGAAGCTTTCTTT. It translates to CASSSRENTEAFF.

The V and J genes are TRBV3-1 (or the pseudogene TRBV3-2) and TRBJ2-2; 8 bases map to TRBD1. The V gene's germline CDR1 is LGHDT and CDR2 YNNKEL (reference sequence). The V segment lost 6 bases and the J segment 7 bases; nucleotides outside the gene matches: 7. The CDR3 length is 14 residues. The CDR3 DNA is TGTGCCAGCAGATCGACAGGGGAGGTCGGGGAGCTGTTTTTT. This gives the protein CASRSTGEVGELFF.

This sequence joins TRBV7-2 and TRBJ2-3; no clear D gene. This CDR3 contains 16 residues. V gave up 1 base and J gave up 1 base, with 12 bases separating them. Germline lookup yields CDR1 SGHTA and CDR2 FQGNSA. The CDR3 here is CASSLESARRTDTQYF. The CDR3 coding sequence is TGTGCCAGCAGCTTAGAAAGCGCCCGCCGCACAGATACGCAGTATTTT.

A single count supports this clone. The V gene is TRBV28, the J gene TRBJ2-7; weak D call: TRBD1 (6 bases). The germline V and J ends were trimmed by 10 bases and 2 bases, with 12 bases remaining between them. Germline values: CDR1 MDHEN, CDR2 SYDVKM. This CDR3 has 12 amino acids. As DNA, the CDR3 is TGTGCCACCGGCAGGGGCCCCTACGAGCAGTACTTC. Amino acids: CATGRGPYEQYF.

V gene TRBV30 combines with J gene TRBJ1-2, with TRBD1 as a possible D gene (6 bases). The germline V gene encodes CDR1 GTSNPN and CDR2 SVGIG (reference sequence). There are 15 residues in the CDR3. With 0 bases removed from V and 5 bases from J, the gap between germline ends came to 16 bases. The CDR3 reads CAWSVARGVLYGYTF. The CDR3 DNA follows: TGTGCCTGGAGTGTGGCCAGGGGTGTCCTTTATGGCTACACCTTC.

The rearrangement links TRBV7-8 to TRBJ2-7, with 7 bases aligning to TRBD2. After removal of 6 bases from V and 2 bases from J, the junction contained 4 bases not matched to a gene. The V gene's germline CDR1 is SGHVS and CDR2 FQNEAQ. The CDR3 consists of 13 residues. The CDR3 is CASRPREAYEQYF. Here the CDR3 DNA reads TGTGCCAGCAGACCACGGGAGGCCTACGAGCAGTACTTC.